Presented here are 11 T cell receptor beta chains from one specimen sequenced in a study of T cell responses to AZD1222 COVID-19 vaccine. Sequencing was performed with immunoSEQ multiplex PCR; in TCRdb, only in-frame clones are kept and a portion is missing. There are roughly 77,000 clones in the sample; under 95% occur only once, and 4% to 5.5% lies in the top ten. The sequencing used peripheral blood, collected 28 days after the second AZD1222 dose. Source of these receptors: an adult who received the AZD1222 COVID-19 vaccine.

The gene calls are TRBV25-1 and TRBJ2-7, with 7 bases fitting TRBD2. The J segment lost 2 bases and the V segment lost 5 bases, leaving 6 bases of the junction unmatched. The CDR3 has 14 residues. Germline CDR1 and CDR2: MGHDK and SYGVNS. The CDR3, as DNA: TGTGCCAGCAGTAGTCTAGCGGACCCCTACGAGCAGTACTTC. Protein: CASSSLADPYEQYF.

As DNA, the CDR3 is TGTGCCAGCAGCTTGCAGATGACAGGCGAGAATGAGCAGTTCTTC. Amino acid sequence: CASSLQMTGENEQFF. The rearrangement uses TRBV7-2 and TRBJ2-1; perhaps TRBD1 as D (6 bases). The V end was cut by 3 bases, the J end by 7 bases, with 16 bases between. This CDR3 has 15 amino acids. Germline values: CDR1 SGHTA, CDR2 FQGNSA.

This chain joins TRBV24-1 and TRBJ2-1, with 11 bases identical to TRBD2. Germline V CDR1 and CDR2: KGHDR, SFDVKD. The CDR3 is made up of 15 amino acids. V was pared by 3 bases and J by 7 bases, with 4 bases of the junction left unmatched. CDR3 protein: CATSDAGTSGNEQFF. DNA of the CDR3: TGTGCCACCAGTGATGCCGGGACTAGCGGTAATGAGCAGTTCTTC.

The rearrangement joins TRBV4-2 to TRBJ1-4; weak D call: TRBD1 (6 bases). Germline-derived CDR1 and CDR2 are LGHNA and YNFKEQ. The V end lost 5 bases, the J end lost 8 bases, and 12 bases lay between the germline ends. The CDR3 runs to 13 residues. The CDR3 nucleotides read TGTGCCAGCAGCACGCGGACAGAAGAAAAACTGTTTTTT. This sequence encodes CASSTRTEEKLFF.

Here the CDR3 reads CASGLILSHTDTQYF. The CDR3 DNA sequence: TGTGCTAGTGGTTTGATTCTGTCCCACACAGATACGCAGTATTTT. The gene calls are TRBV12-5 and TRBJ2-3; D is undetermined. There are 15 residues in the CDR3. The V gene lost 2 bases and the J gene lost 2 bases, with 11 bases spanning the gap. The germline V gene has CDR1 LGHNT and CDR2 FRNRAP.

In DNA, the CDR3 is TGTGCCAGCAGTGAAGCGCGGTCCCTCTACGAGCAGTACTTC. Amino acid sequence: CASSEARSLYEQYF. The chain has TRBV6-1 and TRBJ2-7, with D unresolved. The V gene lost 0 bases and the J gene lost 3 bases, with 9 bases spanning the gap. This CDR3 comprises 14 residues. Germline V lookup: CDR1 MNHNS, CDR2 SASEGT.

The chain's CDR3 is CASRLGTGSTGELFF. CDR3 bases: TGTGCCAGCAGACTCGGGACAGGGAGCACCGGGGAGCTGTTTTTT. The chain employs TRBV7-9 and TRBJ2-2; TRBD1 matches 9 bases. Per the germline V gene, CDR1 is SEHNR and CDR2 is FQNEAQ (reference sequence). The CDR3 spans 15 residues. The ends lost 6 bases at V and 4 bases at J; junction bases unmatched: 6. The whole variable domain, filled in from reference TRBV7-9 and TRBJ2-2, reads DTGVSQNPRHKITKRGQNVTFRCDPISEHNRLYWYRQTLGQGPEFLTYFQNEAQLEKSRLLSDRFSAERPKGSFSTLEIQRTEQGDSAMYLCASRLGTGSTGELFFGEGSRLTVL.

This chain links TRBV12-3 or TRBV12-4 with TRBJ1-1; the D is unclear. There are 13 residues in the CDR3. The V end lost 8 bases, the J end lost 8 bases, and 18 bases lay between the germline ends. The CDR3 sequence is CASVLGEGGEAFF. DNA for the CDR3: TGTGCCAGCGTCCTTGGGGAGGGTGGGGAAGCTTTCTTT.

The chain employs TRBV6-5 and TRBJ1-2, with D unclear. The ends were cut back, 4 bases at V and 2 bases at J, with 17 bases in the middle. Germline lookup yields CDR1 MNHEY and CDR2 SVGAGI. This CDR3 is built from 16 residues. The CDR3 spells CASSSLRTGENYGYTF. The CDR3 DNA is TGTGCCAGCAGTTCCCTTAGGACGGGAGAGAACTATGGCTACACCTTC.

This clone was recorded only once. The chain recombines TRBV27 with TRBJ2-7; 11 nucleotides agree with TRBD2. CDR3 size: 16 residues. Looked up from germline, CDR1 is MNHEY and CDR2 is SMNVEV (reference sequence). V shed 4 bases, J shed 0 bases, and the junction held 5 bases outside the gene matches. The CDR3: CASSSPTSGNSYEQYF. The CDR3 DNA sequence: TGTGCCAGCAGTTCACCGACTAGCGGGAACTCCTACGAGCAGTACTTC.

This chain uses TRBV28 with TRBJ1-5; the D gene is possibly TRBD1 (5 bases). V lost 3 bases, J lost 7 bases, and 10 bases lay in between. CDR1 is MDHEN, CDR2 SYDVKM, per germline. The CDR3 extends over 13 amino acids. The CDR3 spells CASSFLGEQPQHF. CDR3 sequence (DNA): TGTGCCAGCAGTTTCCTAGGGGAACAGCCCCAGCATTTT.